This T cell receptor beta chain was found in a study of T cell responses to AZD1222 COVID-19 vaccine. In the case of this clone: Its antigen remains unidentified.

The V and J ends lost 6 bases and 3 bases respectively, with 11 bases between them. There are 13 residues in the CDR3. The V gene's germline CDR1 is SGHRS and CDR2 YFSETQ. The study, taken as a whole, reports: Donors were chiefly white British, with a greater number of females, and clonal diversity was perhaps underestimated. Unmutated variant regions are reportedly targeted by nearly half of spike-specific TCRs.

The table came from immunoSEQ multiplex PCR; TCRdb's copy has only in-frame clones and leaves some out. The table lists tens of thousands of clones, around four fifths of them singletons. The input for sequencing was peripheral blood, taken on day 0 of AZD1222 vaccination. The receptor's source is an adult in good health. The chain joins TRBV5-1 to TRBJ2-3, with D tentatively TRBD1 (5 bases). The CDR3 protein is CASNFRVTDTQYF. CDR3 nucleotides: TGCGCCAGCAACTTCAGGGTAACAGATACGCAGTATTTT.